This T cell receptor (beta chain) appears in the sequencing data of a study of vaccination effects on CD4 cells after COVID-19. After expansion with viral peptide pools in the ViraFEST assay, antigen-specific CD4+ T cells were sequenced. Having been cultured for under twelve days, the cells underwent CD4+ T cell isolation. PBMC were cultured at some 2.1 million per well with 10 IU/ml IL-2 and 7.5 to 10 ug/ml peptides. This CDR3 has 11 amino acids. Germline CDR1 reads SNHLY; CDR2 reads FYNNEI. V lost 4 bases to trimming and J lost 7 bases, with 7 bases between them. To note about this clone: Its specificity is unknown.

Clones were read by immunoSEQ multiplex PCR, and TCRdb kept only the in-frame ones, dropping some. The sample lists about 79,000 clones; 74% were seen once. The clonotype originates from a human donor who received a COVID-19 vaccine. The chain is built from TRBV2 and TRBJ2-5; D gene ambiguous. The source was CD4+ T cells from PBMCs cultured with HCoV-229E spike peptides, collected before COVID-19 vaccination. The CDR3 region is CASSVGWTQYF. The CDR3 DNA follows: TGTGCCAGCAGTGTAGGGTGGACCCAGTACTTC.